Reported below is one T cell receptor (beta chain). The germline V and J ends were trimmed by 6 bases and 3 bases, with 15 bases remaining between them. Germline V lookup: CDR1 SNHLY, CDR2 FYNNEI. The CDR3 sequence is 15 residues long. The data are from a study of blood T cell repertoires in COVID-19. Study background: Sites in the United States, Italy and Spain provided acute and convalescent COVID-19 samples. PBMCs, B-cell-depleted T cells, or T cells provided the cDNA or gDNA that made up the material.

Data came from immunoSEQ multiplex PCR; TCRdb stores just in-frame clones and leaves some out. Here the sample spans roughly 220,000 clones, approximately 82% being singletons. Participant reports of clinical history set cohort assignment. This sequence was found in a man aged 35 to 55 who had recovered from COVID-19. The specimen was PBMCs or T cells enriched from blood (not recorded which). The chain couples TRBV2 to TRBJ2-1; D perhaps matches TRBD2 (5 bases). The CDR3 sequence is CASRARSGGYNEQFF. As DNA, the CDR3 is TGTGCCAGCAGGGCCCGGAGCGGAGGCTACAATGAGCAGTTCTTC.